The 6 T cell receptor beta chains below were found in one sample sequenced in a study of blood T cell repertoires in COVID-19. Produced via immunoSEQ multiplex PCR; TCRdb's table is partial and in-frame only. In the table there are 150,000 to 200,000 clones, roughly three quarters of which are singletons. The sequenced sample was PBMCs or T cells enriched from blood (not recorded which). These receptors all stem from a woman aged 45-65 years with acute COVID-19.

The genes are TRBV18 and TRBJ2-5, with 9 nucleotides matching TRBD1. V trimming: 1 base; J trimming: 4 bases; junction bases outside the gene matches: 4. CDR1 KGHSH and CDR2 LQKENI come from the germline V gene. CDR3 length: 15 amino acids. CDR3 sequence (DNA): TGTGCCAGCTCACCACGCCGGACAGGGGCAGAGACCCAGTACTTC. Amino acid sequence: CASSPRRTGAETQYF.

The chain has TRBV5-4 and TRBJ2-3; D gene ambiguous. V was shortened by 0 bases and J by 12 bases, with 11 bases between the two germline ends. CDR3 size: 12 residues. The germline CDR1 and CDR2 sequences are SGHNT and YYREEE (reference sequence). The CDR3 nucleotides read TGTGCCAGCAGCTTGGGCGCGTTCCAACAGTATTTT. The encoded protein is CASSLGAFQQYF.

This clone was counted a few times. V and J are TRBV28 and TRBJ2-3; the match to TRBD1 covers 7 bases. V trimming: 8 bases; J trimming: 0 bases; junction bases outside the gene matches: 5. From germline, CDR1 is MDHEN and CDR2 SYDVKM. CDR3 size: 14 residues. The CDR3 region is CASRPGQSTDTQYF. The CDR3 nucleotides are TGTGCCAGCCGGCCGGGACAGAGCACAGATACGCAGTATTTT. Full variable domain (outside the CDR3, taken from reference TRBV28 and TRBJ2-3): DVKVTQSSRYLVKRTGEKVFLECVQDMDHENMFWYRQDPGLGLRLIYFSYDVKMKEKGDIPEGYSVSREKKERFSLILESASTNQTSMYLCASRPGQSTDTQYFGPGTRLTVL.

The chain uses TRBV6-2 or TRBV6-3 and TRBJ2-5; 10 bases line up with TRBD2. Germline V lookup: CDR1 MNHEY, CDR2 SVGEGT. The CDR3 runs to 15 residues. J was trimmed by 5 bases and V by 2 bases; bases with no gene match: 5. In DNA form, the CDR3 reads TGTGCCAGCAGTTACGTTCTAGCGGGGGCGGAGACCCAGTACTTC. Its protein product is CASSYVLAGAETQYF.

The genes are TRBV5-6 and TRBJ1-2, with TRBD1 matching 7 bases. The CDR3 sequence is 15 residues long. Germline lookup yields CDR1 SGHDT and CDR2 YYEEEE. V dropped 0 bases and J dropped 7; count of bases not matched to a gene: 9. The CDR3 is CASSLEGGPHGGYTF. The CDR3 DNA is TGTGCCAGCAGCTTGGAAGGGGGCCCGCACGGTGGCTACACCTTC.

The CDR3 region is CASSGQGFYAGELFF. The CDR3, as DNA: TGTGCCAGCAGTGGACAGGGGTTCTATGCCGGGGAGCTGTTTTTT. The chain joins TRBV2 to TRBJ2-2, with TRBD1 matching over 8 bases. The CDR3 spans 15 residues. The germline gives CDR1 SNHLY, CDR2 FYNNEI. With 4 bases clipped from V and 6 bases from J, the junction kept 7 bases outside the gene matches.